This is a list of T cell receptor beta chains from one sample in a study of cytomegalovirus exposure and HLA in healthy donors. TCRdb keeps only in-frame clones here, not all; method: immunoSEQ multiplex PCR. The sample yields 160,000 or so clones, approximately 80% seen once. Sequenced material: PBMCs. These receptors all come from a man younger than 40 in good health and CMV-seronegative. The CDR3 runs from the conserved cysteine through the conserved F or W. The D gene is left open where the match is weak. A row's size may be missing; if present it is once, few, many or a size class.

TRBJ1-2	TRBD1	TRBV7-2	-	TGTGCCAGCAGCCCTGGGACAGGGAGCAGATATGGCTACACCTTC	CASSPGTGSRYGYTF
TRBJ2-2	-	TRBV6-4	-	TGTGCCAGCAGTGCAGGGGATGGTACCGGGGAGCTGTTTTTT	CASSAGDGTGELFF
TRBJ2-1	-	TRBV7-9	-	TGTGCCAGCAGCTGGTGGGGGTGGCGGGACCGCGACAATGAGCAGTTCTTC	CASSWWGWRDRDNEQFF
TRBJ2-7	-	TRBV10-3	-	TGTGCCATCAGACAGGGAGGGTACGAGCAGTACTTC	CAIRQGGYEQYF
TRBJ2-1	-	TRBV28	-	TGTGCCAGCAGTTCAATGACTAGGCTCAAGTTCTTC	CASSSMTRLKFF
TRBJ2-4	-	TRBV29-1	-	TGCAGCGCCGCGGGACAGTCAAACATTCAGTACTTC	CSAAGQSNIQYF
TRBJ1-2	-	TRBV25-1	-	TGTGCCAGCAGCCACAGGGACCTATCTGGCTACACCTTC	CASSHRDLSGYTF
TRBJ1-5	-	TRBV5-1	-	TGCGCCAGCAGCTTGGGGGGAGTTAACAATCAGCCCCAGCATTTT	CASSLGGVNNQPQHF
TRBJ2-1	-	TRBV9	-	TGTGCCAGCAGCGAGCCCCAGGAGGGGGGGAATGGGAATGAGCAGTTCTTC	CASSEPQEGGNGNEQFF
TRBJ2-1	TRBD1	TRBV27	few	TGTGCCAGCAGTTTAAGGCCCCTTTTTCAGGGGGCATATGAGCAGTTCTTC	CASSLRPLFQGAYEQFF
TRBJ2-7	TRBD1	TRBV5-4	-	TGTGCCAGCAGCATACTAGGACAGGGAGACGCCTACGAGCAGTACTTC	CASSILGQGDAYEQYF
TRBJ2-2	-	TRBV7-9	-	TGTGCCAGCAGTGGGAGCGTGAACACCGGGGAGCTGTTTTTT	CASSGSVNTGELFF
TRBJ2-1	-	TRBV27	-	TGTGCCAGCTTAAGCCGAGGACGGGTACAGGCTTCTGGGAATGAGCAGTTCTTC	CASLSRGRVQASGNEQFF
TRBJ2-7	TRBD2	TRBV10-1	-	TGCGCCAGCAGTGAGTCCTCGTTAGCGGGACGCTCCTACGAGCAGTACTTC	CASSESSLAGRSYEQYF
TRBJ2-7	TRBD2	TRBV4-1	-	TGCGCCAGCAGCCAAGAATTAGCGGGCTCCTACGAGCAGTACTTC	CASSQELAGSYEQYF
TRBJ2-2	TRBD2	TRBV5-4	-	TGTGCCAGCAGCTTGGGTGCCGCGGGGGACGGGGAGCTGTTTTTT	CASSLGAAGDGELFF
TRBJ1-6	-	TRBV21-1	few	TGTGCCAGCAGCAGAAAAGGATCGGGGTCCCGTAATTCACCCCTCCACTTT	CASSRKGSGSRNSPLHF
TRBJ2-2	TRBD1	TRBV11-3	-	TGTGCCAGCAGCTTCGGGACAGGGATTTCCGGGGAGCTGTTTTTT	CASSFGTGISGELFF
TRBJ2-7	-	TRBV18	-	TGTGCCAGCTCACCAAAGGACATTACCTACGAGCAGTACTTC	CASSPKDITYEQYF
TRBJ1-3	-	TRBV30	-	TGTGCCTGGAGTGTAGCCACCATATATTTT	CAWSVATIYF
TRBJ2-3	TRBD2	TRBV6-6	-	TGTGCCAGCAGTTACGGTGTTAGCGGGCCAGATACGCAGTATTTT	CASSYGVSGPDTQYF
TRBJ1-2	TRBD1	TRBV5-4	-	TGTGCCAGCAGGTTCAGGGGGAGCTATGGCTACACCTTC	CASRFRGSYGYTF
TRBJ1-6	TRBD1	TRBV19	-	TGTGCCAGTAGAACGACAGGGGATAATTCACCCCTCCACTTT	CASRTTGDNSPLHF
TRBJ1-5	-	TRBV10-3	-	TGTGCCATCAGTGAGATGCCAGGTCAGCCCCAGCATTTT	CAISEMPGQPQHF
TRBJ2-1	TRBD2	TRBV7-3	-	TGTGCCAGCAGCCCACTAGCGGGAGGGTTTAATGAGCAGTTCTTC	CASSPLAGGFNEQFF
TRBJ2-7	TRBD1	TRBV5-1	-	TGCGCCAGCCAGACCGGGACAGGGCCAACCTACGAGCAGTACTTC	CASQTGTGPTYEQYF
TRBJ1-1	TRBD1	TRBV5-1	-	TGCGCCAGCAGCGGCTCACAGGGGGCAGGTACTGAAGCTTTCTTT	CASSGSQGAGTEAFF
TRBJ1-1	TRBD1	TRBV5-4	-	TGTGCCAGCAGCCCTACAGGGGGGATGAACACTGAAGCTTTCTTT	CASSPTGGMNTEAFF
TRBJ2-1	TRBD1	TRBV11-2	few	TGTGCCAGCAGTTATGACAGGGGGGCGGGTGAGCAGTTCTTC	CASSYDRGAGEQFF
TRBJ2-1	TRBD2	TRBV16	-	TGTGCCAGTAACGGACTAGCGGGAGTCTACAATGAGCAGTTCTTC	CASNGLAGVYNEQFF
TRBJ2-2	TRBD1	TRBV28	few	TGTGCCAGCAGCCTCAGGACAGGGATTCGCCGGGAGCTGTTTTTT	CASSLRTGIRRELFF
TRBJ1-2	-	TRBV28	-	TGTGCCAGCACCCTGGTGGACAGCCTCTATGGCTACACCTTC	CASTLVDSLYGYTF
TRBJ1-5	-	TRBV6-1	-	TGTGCCAGCCGGGAGCTCTTTAGTAGCAATCAGCCCCAGCATTTT	CASRELFSSNQPQHF
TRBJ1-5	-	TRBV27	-	TGTGCCAGCCGGGATGGGGAAACTCAGCCCCAGCATTTT	CASRDGETQPQHF
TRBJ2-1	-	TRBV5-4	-	TGTGCCAGCAGCTACGCCGGTTACAATGAGCAGTTCTTC	CASSYAGYNEQFF
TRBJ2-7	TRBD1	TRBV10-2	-	TGCGCCAGCAGTGAGCCCGGACAGGGCCACGAGCAGTACTTC	CASSEPGQGHEQYF
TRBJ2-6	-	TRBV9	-	TGTGCCAGCAGCGTAGACGACACAGAGTTCGTGGGTGGGGCCAACGTCCTGACTTTC	CASSVDDTEFVGGANVLTF
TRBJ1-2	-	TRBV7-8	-	TGTGCCAGCAGCTTAGGACAGGCCCCCTTTGGCTACACCTTC	CASSLGQAPFGYTF
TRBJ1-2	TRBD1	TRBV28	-	TGTGCCAGCAGGTTGTCGGACAGGGGGCTCGGTGGCTACACCTTC	CASRLSDRGLGGYTF
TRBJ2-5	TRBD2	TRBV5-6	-	TGTGCCAGCACCTACGGGGGGGGTAAGGCCCAGTACTTC	CASTYGGGKAQYF
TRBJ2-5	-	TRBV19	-	TGTGCCAGTAGTATCGGTGTACAAGAGACCCAGTACTTC	CASSIGVQETQYF
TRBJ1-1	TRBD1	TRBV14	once	TGTGCCAGCAGCCTCCTCAGGGGGAGGACAACTGAAGCTTTCTTT	CASSLLRGRTTEAFF
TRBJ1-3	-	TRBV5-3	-	TGTGCCAGAAGCTTGCCCGGGACTCCGAGCTCTGGAAACACCATATATTTT	CARSLPGTPSSGNTIYF
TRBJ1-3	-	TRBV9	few	TGTGCCAGCAGCGTAGCTCAACAGGGCCGCTCTGGAAACACCATATATTTT	CASSVAQQGRSGNTIYF
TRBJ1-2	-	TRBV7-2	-	TGTGCCAGCAGCTTTTTTTCCCTAACCCTAAGCTATGGCTACACCTTC	CASSFFSLTLSYGYTF
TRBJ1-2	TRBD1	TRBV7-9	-	TGTGCCAGCAGCTTAGATGTGACAGGGGGGAACTATGGCTACACCTTC	CASSLDVTGGNYGYTF
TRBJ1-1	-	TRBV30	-	TGTGCCTGGAATATTGGGACAGAAGCTTTCTTT	CAWNIGTEAFF
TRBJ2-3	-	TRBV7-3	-	TGTGCCAGCAGCCTCCGAGACGGGATTAGCACAGATACGCAGTATTTT	CASSLRDGISTDTQYF
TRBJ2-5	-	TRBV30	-	TGTGCCTGGAATAACCAAGAGACCCAGTACTTC	CAWNNQETQYF
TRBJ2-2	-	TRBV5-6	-	TGTGCCAGCAGCTATTCCGCGAGTCACGGGGAGCTGTTTTTT	CASSYSASHGELFF
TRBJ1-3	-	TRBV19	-	TGTGCCAGTACCCGACGGGACTCTGGAAACACCATATATTTT	CASTRRDSGNTIYF
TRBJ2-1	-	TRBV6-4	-	TGTGCCAGCAGTGAGTTAGCCTCCTACCATGAGCAGTTCTTC	CASSELASYHEQFF
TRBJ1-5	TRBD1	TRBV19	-	TGTGCCAGTAGTACAGGGACAGGGGGTGGGCATTTT	CASSTGTGGGHF